Presented here are 13 T cell receptor beta chains from one specimen sequenced in a study of blood T cell repertoires in COVID-19. This table comes from immunoSEQ multiplex PCR, and its TCRdb copy is limited to in-frame clones, with some not included. The top ten hold around 9% of the sample, which has 200,000 to 250,000 clones, more than 80% seen once. Sequenced: PBMCs or T cells enriched from blood (not recorded which). All receptors come from a man in his forties or fifties who had recovered from COVID-19.

This rearrangement joins TRBV6-5 to TRBJ2-7; TRBD1 matches 7 bases. This CDR3 is built from 14 residues. The germline V gene has CDR1 MNHEY and CDR2 SVGAGI. Trimming at V came to 2 bases and at J to 2 bases, leaving 3 bases not matched to a gene. CDR3 protein: CASSYTTGAYEQYF. In nucleotides, the CDR3 is TGTGCCAGCAGTTACACTACAGGGGCCTACGAGCAGTACTTC.

The V and J genes are TRBV30 and TRBJ1-1, with D uncertain. CDR3 length equals 13 residues. Trimming pared 8 bases from V and 1 base from J, leaving 14 bases between. Looked up from germline, CDR1 is GTSNPN and CDR2 is SVGIG (reference sequence). CDR3 sequence reads: CAGRNHPNTEAFF. The CDR3 bases are TGTGCCGGCAGGAACCACCCGAACACTGAAGCTTTCTTT.

V gene TRBV24-1 combines with J gene TRBJ2-1; TRBD2 matches at 7 bases. CDR3 length: 17 amino acids. The V and J ends lost 3 bases and 0 bases, in that order; junction bases with no gene match: 7. The germline CDR1 and CDR2 sequences are KGHDR and SFDVKD. CDR3 DNA sequence: TGTGCCACCAGTGATACGAGCGGGACGAGCTCCTACAATGAGCAGTTCTTC. Its protein is CATSDTSGTSSYNEQFF.

The J gene is TRBJ1-2, the V gene TRBV6-5; TRBD1 agrees at 11 bases. The CDR3 has 15 amino acids. The trim removed 5 bases at V and 2 bases at J, leaving 4 bases unmatched. Germline CDR1 reads MNHEY; CDR2 reads SVGAGI. The CDR3 sequence is CASSTRTGGNYGYTF. CDR3 bases: TGTGCCAGCAGTACACGGACAGGGGGCAACTATGGCTACACCTTC.

The V gene is TRBV30, the J gene TRBJ1-2; TRBD1 matches 7 bases. After removal of 4 bases from V and 3 bases from J, the junction contained 8 bases not matched to a gene. CDR1 and CDR2 (germline): GTSNPN, SVGIG (reference sequence). The CDR3 runs to 14 residues. The CDR3 nucleotides read TGTGCCTGGAAATGGACGGGACAGTACTATGGCTACACCTTC. Protein: CAWKWTGQYYGYTF.

The J gene is TRBJ2-1, the V gene TRBV5-1, with TRBD1 identical over 10 bases. Per germline, CDR1 SGHRS and CDR2 YFSETQ. This CDR3 has 16 residues. V was clipped by 2 bases and J by 6 bases; unmatched bases: 8. The CDR3 is CASSLVPGTGVNEQFF. CDR3 in DNA: TGCGCCAGCAGCTTAGTGCCCGGGACAGGGGTCAATGAGCAGTTCTTC.

The rearrangement uses TRBV4-2 and TRBJ1-6; a possible D gene is TRBD1 (6 bases). The CDR3 is made up of 18 amino acids. Germline lookup yields CDR1 LGHNA and CDR2 YNFKEQ. The V and J ends lost 0 bases and 6 bases respectively, with 18 bases between them. This CDR3 reads CASSQDLTGYSLNSPLHF. Here the CDR3 DNA reads TGTGCCAGCAGCCAAGATCTTACAGGGTACTCACTTAATTCACCCCTCCACTTT.

V gene TRBV18 combines with J gene TRBJ1-2, with D tentatively TRBD1 (6 bases). Germline V CDR1 and CDR2: KGHSH, LQKENI. The CDR3 is 13 residues long. Trimming stripped 3 bases from V and 4 bases from J, with 9 bases between. CDR3 DNA: TGTGCCAGCTCACCGGACAGACCCTATGGCTACACCTTC. It specifies CASSPDRPYGYTF.

This chain's CDR3 is CASSLEGRGEQFF. CDR3 coding DNA: TGTGCCAGCAGTTTGGAAGGGAGGGGTGAGCAGTTCTTC. The chain carries TRBV27 and TRBJ2-1; 7 bases agree with TRBD2. The CDR3 consists of 13 residues. V lost 3 bases to trimming and J lost 9 bases; unmatched junction nucleotides: 5. Germline V gene sequence: CDR1 MNHEY, CDR2 SMNVEV (reference sequence).

The chain recombines TRBV10-1 with TRBJ2-7; 8 nucleotides agree with TRBD2. This CDR3 comprises 18 residues. V was pared by 0 bases and J by 6 bases, with 16 bases of the junction left unmatched. CDR1 and CDR2 (germline): WNHNN, SYGVQD (reference sequence). The CDR3 region has the DNA TGCGCCAGCAGTGAGTCAGAAGGAGGAGCGGGAGTTCCAGGCGAGCAGTACTTC. As protein: CASSESEGGAGVPGEQYF.

The count of this clone is one. The V gene is TRBV3-1 (or the pseudogene TRBV3-2), the J gene TRBJ2-1, with 13 bases lining up with TRBD2. The V and J ends lost 3 bases and 7 bases, in that order; junction bases with no gene match: 9. The CDR3 contains 17 residues. Germline-derived CDR1 and CDR2 are LGHDT and YNNKEL (reference sequence). CDR3 sequence: CASSHSLGLAGDNEQFF. CDR3 sequence (DNA): TGTGCCAGCAGCCACTCCCTAGGACTAGCGGGGGATAATGAGCAGTTCTTC.

The gene calls are TRBV6-5 and TRBJ2-7, with no clear D. The CDR3 runs to 13 residues. The germline CDR1 and CDR2 sequences are MNHEY and SVGAGI. V dropped 6 bases and J dropped 0 bases, with 9 bases sitting between them. Here the CDR3 reads CASSHRPSYEQYF. The CDR3 DNA reads as TGTGCCAGCAGCCACAGACCCTCCTACGAGCAGTACTTC.

This clone was picked up one time. The V and J genes are TRBV29-1 and TRBJ1-1; possibly TRBD1 for D (5 bases). The V and J ends lost 4 bases and 10 bases respectively, with 22 bases between them. CDR1 SQVTM and CDR2 ANQGSEA come from the germline V gene. This CDR3 has 14 amino acids. The CDR3 DNA reads TGCAGCGTTGGTCGTTCGGGGGGAGAAGAACCAGCTTTCTTT. The encoded protein is CSVGRSGGEEPAFF.